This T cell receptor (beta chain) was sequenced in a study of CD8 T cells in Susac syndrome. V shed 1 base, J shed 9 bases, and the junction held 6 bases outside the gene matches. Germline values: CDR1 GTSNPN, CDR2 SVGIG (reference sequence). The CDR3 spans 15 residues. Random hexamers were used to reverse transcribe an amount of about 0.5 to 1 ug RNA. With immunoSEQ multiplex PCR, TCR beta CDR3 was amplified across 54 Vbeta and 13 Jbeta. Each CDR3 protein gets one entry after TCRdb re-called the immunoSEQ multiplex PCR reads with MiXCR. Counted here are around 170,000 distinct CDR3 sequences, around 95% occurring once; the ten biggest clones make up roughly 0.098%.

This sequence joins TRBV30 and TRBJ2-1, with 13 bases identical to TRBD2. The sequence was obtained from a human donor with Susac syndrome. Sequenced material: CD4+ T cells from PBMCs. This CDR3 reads CAWSELAGGPFEQFF. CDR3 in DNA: TGTGCCTGGAGTGAACTAGCGGGGGGGCCATTTGAGCAGTTCTTC.